These 26 T cell receptor beta chains were sequenced from one sample in a study of T cell repertoires in aging, cancer and after chemotherapy. Peripheral blood genomic DNA, not sorted cells or RNA, was the template. Multiplex touch-down PCR with TRB-A/B primers amplified rearranged V-D-J TRB sequences. Via MiXCR, TCRdb re-called the multiplex PCR reads, giving one row per CDR3 protein. Of around 4,000 distinct CDR3 sequences in the sample, more than 20% were seen once. Source material: blood. All receptors come from a human donor in good health. The donor label of this sample is uncertain.

This clonotype counts as medium-sized. This chain joins TRBV6-5 and TRBJ2-2; 9 positions agree with TRBD1. This CDR3 has 19 residues. V shed 3 bases, J shed 0 bases, and the junction held 11 bases outside the gene matches. Germline lookup yields CDR1 MNHEY and CDR2 SVGAGI. The CDR3 sequence: CASSYFAPGQGTNTGELFF. The CDR3 DNA reads as TGTGCCAGCAGTTATTTCGCTCCGGGACAGGGAACGAACACCGGGGAGCTGTTTTTT.

This clonotype was seen only once. The chain carries TRBV28 and TRBJ1-2, with a tentative D call TRBD1 (5 bases). This CDR3 has 15 residues. Germline CDR1 and CDR2: MDHEN and SYDVKM. Trimming left V 6 bases short and J 3 bases short, with 17 bases between. Written as DNA, the CDR3 is TGTGCCAGCAGCTCCGGGACGGCGGTTGACTATGGCTACACCTTC. Translated: CASSSGTAVDYGYTF.

This clonotype is labeled medium-sized. The V gene is TRBV19, the J gene TRBJ1-1; 8 bases align to TRBD1. This CDR3 comprises 14 residues. The V segment lost 5 bases and the J segment 9 bases; nucleotides outside the gene matches: 11. Germline assignment: CDR1 LNHDA and CDR2 SQIVND (reference sequence). The DNA of the CDR3 is TGTGCCAGTAGTCCTTCCTACAGGGGGAAGAAAGCTTTCTTT. The encoded protein is CASSPSYRGKKAFF.

This clonotype is medium-sized by share. The J gene is TRBJ1-2, the V gene TRBV19; D possibly corresponds to TRBD1 (6 bases). Trimming took off 5 bases at V and 3 bases at J, with 10 bases between the two ends. This CDR3 has 13 residues. The V gene's germline CDR1 is LNHDA and CDR2 SQIVND (reference sequence). CDR3 DNA: TGTGCCAGTAGTCCTGGACAGTACTATGGCTACACCTTC. Translating gives CASSPGQYYGYTF. The full variable domain, rest sourced from reference TRBV19 and TRBJ1-2, is DGGITQSPKYLFRKEGQNVTLSCEQNLNHDAMYWYRQDPGQGLRLIYYSQIVNDFQKGDIAEGYSVSREKKESFPLTVTSAQKNPTAFYLCASSPGQYYGYTFGSGTRLTVV.

Judged by abundance, this clonotype is medium-sized (0.01 to 0.1%). The chain links TRBV7-9 to TRBJ2-5; 7 nucleotides align to TRBD2. This CDR3 has 16 residues. Germline trimming cut 5 bases from V and 5 bases from J; bases unmatched to any gene: 14. CDR1 and CDR2 (germline): SEHNR, FQNEAQ (reference sequence). CDR3 sequence reads: CASSLREGLIPETQYF. CDR3 coding DNA: TGTGCCAGCAGCCTAAGGGAGGGTCTTATCCCCGAGACCCAGTACTTC.

V usage is TRBV5-1 and J usage is TRBJ2-2, with a tentative D call TRBD2 (7 bases). V was pared by 1 base and J by 2 bases, with 18 bases between. The CDR3 covers 18 residues. Germline V gene data show CDR1 as SGHRS and CDR2 as YFSETQ. The CDR3 region is CASSLWSGGQSNTGELFF. As DNA, the CDR3 is TGCGCCAGCAGCTTGTGGTCGGGGGGCCAATCAAACACCGGGGAGCTGTTTTTT.

V usage is TRBV6-1 and J usage is TRBJ2-5; D unresolved. The germline V gene has CDR1 MNHNS and CDR2 SASEGT. Trimming took 5 bases from V and 5 from J, leaving 15 bases between them. This CDR3 is built from 14 residues. The CDR3 here is CASSFLGNRETQYF. The CDR3 DNA is TGTGCCAGCAGTTTTCTGGGGAATCGGGAGACCCAGTACTTC.

This clonotype was seen only a few times. V gene TRBV19 combines with J gene TRBJ1-1, with a weak D call TRBD1 (6 bases). The length of the CDR3 is 14 residues. The V gene lost 7 bases and the J gene lost 6 bases, with 18 bases spanning the gap. The germline V gene has CDR1 LNHDA and CDR2 SQIVND (reference sequence). The CDR3 is CASITETGRSEAFF. CDR3 DNA: TGTGCCAGTATCACAGAGACAGGTCGGTCTGAAGCTTTCTTT.

J is TRBJ2-7 and V is TRBV7-2, with a tentative D call TRBD1 (6 bases). The CDR3 totals 14 residues. The germline V gene encodes CDR1 SGHTA and CDR2 FQGNSA. V dropped 5 bases and J dropped 0 bases, with 11 bases sitting between them. CDR3 in amino acids: CASSPRGSSYEQYF. CDR3 sequence (DNA): TGTGCCAGCAGCCCGAGGGGGAGCTCCTACGAGCAGTACTTC.

The chain is built from TRBV7-2 and TRBJ1-5, with 8 bases that match TRBD1. From germline, CDR1 is SGHTA and CDR2 FQGNSA. Trimming took 5 bases from V and 2 from J; bases not matched to a gene: 2. The CDR3 spans 14 residues. CDR3 nucleotide sequence: TGTGCCAGCAGCCCGACAGGGGGCAATCAGCCCCAGCATTTT. Amino acids: CASSPTGGNQPQHF.

This clonotype came up a few times. J is TRBJ2-7 and V is TRBV11-2, with 13 bases aligning to TRBD2. Per germline, CDR1 SGHAT and CDR2 FQNNGV. The CDR3 contains 15 residues. V lost 5 bases, J lost 5 bases, and 6 bases stayed unmatched. CDR3 sequence: CASSDTSGRGDEQYF. The CDR3 DNA reads as TGTGCCAGCAGCGACACTAGCGGGAGGGGGGACGAGCAGTACTTC.

This clonotype is medium-sized. The chain links TRBV12-3 or TRBV12-4 to TRBJ2-7, with unresolved D. The CDR3 length is 12 residues. V was trimmed by 8 bases and J by 4 bases, leaving 12 bases between them. The CDR3 DNA reads TGTGCCAGCGGGTCCTTCGGATACGAGCAGTACTTC. It encodes CASGSFGYEQYF.

Notes on this clonotype: A much larger clone differs by one base, so this may be a read error. Here the CDR3 reads CASSLSGHNGELFF. The CDR3 nucleotides read TGTGCCAGCAGTTTAAGTGGGCATAACGGGGAGCTGTTTTTT. V is TRBV6-5 and J is TRBJ2-2; D is unclear. Germline CDR1 and CDR2: MNHEY and SVGAGI. Trimming removed 4 bases at V and 7 bases at J, with 13 bases between. The CDR3 has 14 residues.

In this sample, this clonotype turned up a few times. V gene TRBV15 combines with J gene TRBJ2-5; 8 bases line up with TRBD1. V lost 0 bases and J lost 4; bases outside the gene matches: 7. There are 16 residues in the CDR3. Germline V gives CDR1 LNHNV, CDR2 YYDKDF (reference sequence). Here the CDR3 reads CATSREDRGRRETQYF. As DNA, the CDR3 is TGTGCCACCAGCAGAGAAGACAGGGGTAGGAGAGAGACCCAGTACTTC.

The chain recombines TRBV6-1 with TRBJ1-4; 8 bases align to TRBD1. The CDR3 extends over 13 amino acids. CDR1 is MNHNS and CDR2 is SASEGT in the germline V gene. The trim removed 11 bases at V and 7 bases at J, leaving 9 bases unmatched. The CDR3 reads CAADRGWGEKLFF. For the CDR3, the DNA is TGTGCCGCCGACAGGGGCTGGGGTGAAAAACTGTTTTTT.

Judged by abundance, this clonotype is medium-sized. The chain combines TRBV27 with TRBJ2-7, with D possibly TRBD1 on 5 matching bases. Trimming shortened V by 6 bases and J by 1 base, and 19 bases separated the two germline ends. The germline V gene has CDR1 MNHEY and CDR2 SMNVEV (reference sequence). The CDR3 contains 16 residues. The chain's CDR3 is CASRVSRRTKSYEQYF. The DNA of the CDR3 is TGTGCCAGCAGGGTCTCGAGGCGGACAAAATCCTACGAGCAGTACTTC.

This clonotype is deemed medium-sized. V gene TRBV19 combines with J gene TRBJ2-7; 8 bases map to TRBD1. With V trimmed by 6 bases and J by 5 bases, 9 bases remained unmatched. There are 14 residues in the CDR3. Germline loops: CDR1 LNHDA, CDR2 SQIVND (reference sequence). In nucleotides, the CDR3 is TGTGCCAGTAGACGAAGCGGACAGGGCAACGAGCAGTACTTC. It yields the protein CASRRSGQGNEQYF.

This clonotype is labeled as medium-sized (0.01 to 0.1%). The rearrangement links TRBV6-4 to TRBJ2-1, with D tentatively TRBD2 (7 bases). V gave up 3 bases and J gave up 5 bases, with 14 bases separating them. Germline CDR1 is MRHNA and CDR2 is SNTAGT. This CDR3 has 15 amino acids. Written as DNA, the CDR3 is TGTGCCAGCAGTGAAGGTGCGGGGGCCAACAATGAGCAGTTCTTC. Protein: CASSEGAGANNEQFF.

V and J are TRBV6-1 and TRBJ1-4; possibly TRBD1 for D (5 bases). Trimming left V 3 bases short and J 3 bases short, with 11 bases between. The CDR3 totals 15 residues. In germline, CDR1 is MNHNS, CDR2 SASEGT. For the CDR3, the DNA is TGTGCCAGCAGTGACGGGGGTATATCTAATGAAAAACTGTTTTTT. It translates to CASSDGGISNEKLFF.

In this sample, this clonotype turned up a few times. The chain recombines TRBV15 with TRBJ2-1, with 15 bases fitting TRBD2. The CDR3 length is 16 residues. The trim removed 0 bases at V and 8 bases at J, leaving 2 bases unmatched. Germline V lookup: CDR1 LNHNV, CDR2 YYDKDF (reference sequence). In DNA, the CDR3 is TGTGCCACCAGCAGAGAAGGGACTAGCGGGAGGTATGAGCAGTTCTTC. Amino acid sequence: CATSREGTSGRYEQFF.

A single count supports this clonotype. This rearrangement joins TRBV12-3 or TRBV12-4 to TRBJ2-2, with 7 nucleotides matching TRBD1. This CDR3 spans 13 amino acids. V shed 5 bases and J 4 bases; nucleotides not matched to a gene: 1. The CDR3: CASSRTGTGELFF. For the CDR3, the DNA is TGTGCCAGCAGTCGGACAGGCACCGGGGAGCTGTTTTTT.

This chain joins TRBV6-2 or TRBV6-3 and TRBJ2-1, with 8 bases fitting TRBD2. The ends lost 2 bases at V and 0 bases at J; junction bases unmatched: 0. CDR1 is MNHEY, CDR2 SVGEGT, per germline. The CDR3 consists of 15 residues. The CDR3 sequence is CASSYSGGSYNEQFF. For the CDR3, the DNA is TGTGCCAGCAGTTACAGCGGGGGCTCCTACAATGAGCAGTTCTTC.

This clonotype was counted only a few times. This chain uses TRBV24-1 with TRBJ2-2; 8 bases fit TRBD2. The CDR3 spans 17 residues. The germline V gene encodes CDR1 KGHDR and CDR2 SFDVKD. Trimming cost V 9 bases and J 4 bases; bases outside gene matches: 15. The DNA of the CDR3 is TGTGCCACCCCCACCCCCGGACTAGCAGGTAGCACCGGGGAGCTGTTTTTT. Amino acid sequence: CATPTPGLAGSTGELFF.

This clonotype has more than one count but fewer than ten. CDR3 DNA sequence: TGTGCCAGCAGCCCGGGGGGGCCTGGGAGGGGTGAGCAGTTCTTC. It encodes CASSPGGPGRGEQFF. The chain is built from TRBV5-6 and TRBJ2-1; 8 bases agree with TRBD2. Germline lookup yields CDR1 SGHDT and CDR2 YYEEEE. The CDR3 has 15 residues. V trimming: 4 bases; J trimming: 9 bases; junction bases outside the gene matches: 12.

By sample share, this clonotype is medium-sized. The V gene is TRBV30, the J gene TRBJ2-3; the match to TRBD1 covers 7 bases. Germline V lookup: CDR1 GTSNPN, CDR2 SVGIG (reference sequence). The V and J ends lost 3 bases and 8 bases, in that order; junction bases with no gene match: 8. The CDR3 loop spans 13 amino acids. As DNA, the CDR3 is TGTGCCTGGAGCGGCCACAGGGGTGGTACGCAGTATTTT. Translating gives CAWSGHRGGTQYF.

The J gene is TRBJ2-5, the V gene TRBV9; 10 bases are a match to TRBD1. In germline, CDR1 is SGDLS, CDR2 YYNGEE. This CDR3 has 16 amino acids. The J segment lost 5 bases and the V segment lost 3 bases, leaving 10 bases of the junction unmatched. The CDR3 spells CASSEHRDRGGETQYF. CDR3 nucleotides: TGTGCCAGCAGCGAGCACCGGGACAGGGGAGGGGAGACCCAGTACTTC.